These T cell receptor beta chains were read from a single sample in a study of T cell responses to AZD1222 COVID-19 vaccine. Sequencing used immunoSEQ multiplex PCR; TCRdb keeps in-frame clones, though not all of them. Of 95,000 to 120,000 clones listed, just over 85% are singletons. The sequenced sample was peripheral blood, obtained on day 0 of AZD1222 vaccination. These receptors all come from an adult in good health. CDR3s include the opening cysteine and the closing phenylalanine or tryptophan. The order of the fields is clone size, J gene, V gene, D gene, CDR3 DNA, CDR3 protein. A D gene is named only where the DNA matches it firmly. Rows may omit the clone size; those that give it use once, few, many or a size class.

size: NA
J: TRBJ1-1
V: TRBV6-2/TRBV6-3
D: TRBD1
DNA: TGTGCCAGCAGTTACACACAGACAGGGAGCACTGAAGCTTTCTTT
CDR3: CASSYTQTGSTEAFF

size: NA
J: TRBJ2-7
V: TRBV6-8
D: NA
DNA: TGTGCCACGCGACAGGGACTGTCCTACGAGCAGTACTTC
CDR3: CATRQGLSYEQYF

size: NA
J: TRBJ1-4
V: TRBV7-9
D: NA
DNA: TGTGCCAGCAGCCCCGCGGGCGGGCCAGGAGAAAAACTGTTTTTT
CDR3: CASSPAGGPGEKLFF

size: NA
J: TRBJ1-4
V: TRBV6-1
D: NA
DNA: TGTGCCAGCAGTGAAGGTTGGGGTGAGATTCGTGAAAAACTGTTTTTT
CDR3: CASSEGWGEIREKLFF

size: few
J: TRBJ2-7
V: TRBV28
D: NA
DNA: TGTGCCAGCACCGACCTCGCCTCCTACGAGCAGTACTTC
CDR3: CASTDLASYEQYF

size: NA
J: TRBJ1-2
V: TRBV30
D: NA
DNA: TGTGCCTGGAGTGATACCGCGGGGGGCTACACCTTC
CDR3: CAWSDTAGGYTF

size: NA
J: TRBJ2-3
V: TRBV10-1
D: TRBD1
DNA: TGCGCCAGCAGCGGACAGGGACCAGATACGCAGTATTTT
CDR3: CASSGQGPDTQYF

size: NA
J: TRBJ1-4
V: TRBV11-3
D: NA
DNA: TGTGCCAGCAGCGCCGGTGGGGAAAAACTGTTTTTT
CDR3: CASSAGGEKLFF

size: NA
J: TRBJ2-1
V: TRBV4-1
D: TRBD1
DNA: TGCGCCAGCAGCCGCTTGGACAGGTACAATGAGCAGTTCTTC
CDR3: CASSRLDRYNEQFF

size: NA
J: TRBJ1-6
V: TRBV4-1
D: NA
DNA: TGCGCCAGCAGCCAGGGTGGGGCTTTCCAGAGTTCACCCCTCCACTTT
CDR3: CASSQGGAFQSSPLHF